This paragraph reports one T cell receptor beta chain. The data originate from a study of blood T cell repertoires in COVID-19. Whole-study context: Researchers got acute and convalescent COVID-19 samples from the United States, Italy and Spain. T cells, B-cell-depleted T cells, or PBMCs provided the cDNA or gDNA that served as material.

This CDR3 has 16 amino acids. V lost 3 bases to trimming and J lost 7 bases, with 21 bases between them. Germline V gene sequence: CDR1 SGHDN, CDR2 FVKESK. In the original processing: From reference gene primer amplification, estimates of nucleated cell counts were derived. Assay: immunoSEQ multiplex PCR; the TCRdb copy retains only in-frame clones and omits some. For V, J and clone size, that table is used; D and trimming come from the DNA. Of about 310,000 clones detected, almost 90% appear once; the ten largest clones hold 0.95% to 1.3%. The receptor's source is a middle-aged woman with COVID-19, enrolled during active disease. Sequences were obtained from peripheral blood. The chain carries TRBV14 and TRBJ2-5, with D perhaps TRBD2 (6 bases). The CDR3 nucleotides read TGTGCCAGCAGCCAGACCCACCCCGCGGGGCCAGGGACCCAGTACTTC. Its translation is CASSQTHPAGPGTQYF.